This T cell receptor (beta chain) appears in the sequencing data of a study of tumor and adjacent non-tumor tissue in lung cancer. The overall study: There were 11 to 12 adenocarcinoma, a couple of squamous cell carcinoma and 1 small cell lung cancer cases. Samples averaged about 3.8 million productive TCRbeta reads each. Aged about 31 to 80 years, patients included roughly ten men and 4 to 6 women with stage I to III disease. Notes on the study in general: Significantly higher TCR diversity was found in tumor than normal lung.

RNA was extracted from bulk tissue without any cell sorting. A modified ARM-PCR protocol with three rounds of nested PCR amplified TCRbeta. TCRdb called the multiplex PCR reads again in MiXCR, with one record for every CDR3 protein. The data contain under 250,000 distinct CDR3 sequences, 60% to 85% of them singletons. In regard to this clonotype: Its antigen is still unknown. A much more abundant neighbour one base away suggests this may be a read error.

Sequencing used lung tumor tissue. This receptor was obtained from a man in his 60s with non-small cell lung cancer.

The CDR3 DNA reads TGCAGCGGTAGGACTAGCGGGGGCATAGATACGCAGTATTTT. This sequence encodes CSGRTSGGIDTQYF. V usage is TRBV29-1 and J usage is TRBJ2-3; 13 bases map to TRBD2. V gave up 7 bases and J gave up 5 bases; unmatched junction bases: 6. The CDR3 sequence is 14 residues long. CDR1 is SQVTM, CDR2 ANQGSEA, per germline.